This TCR beta chain was identified in a study of beta chain features in type 1 diabetes. Study-level results: There was a possibility that cDNA sequencing over-represented cells with high TCR expression. Insertions were fewer and deletions more numerous at VDJ junctions in type 1 diabetes patients. Type 1 diabetes patients had moderately but significantly shorter TCRB CDR3s in all four CD4+ subsets.

For this clone: Its cognate antigen is unknown.

Isolated RNA was reverse transcribed in full, so expressed TCRB transcripts were sequenced. Sequencing used immunoSEQ multiplex PCR; TCRdb keeps in-frame clones, though not all of them. The table lists roughly 180,000 clones, approximately 8.4% of them singletons. The ends lost 5 bases at V and 4 bases at J; junction bases unmatched: 12. There are 16 residues in the CDR3. Germline V lookup: CDR1 SGHTA, CDR2 FQGNSA. This clonotype was sampled from a man between 18 and 29 years old with type 1 diabetes. The source material was central memory CD4+ T cells from blood. The chain employs TRBV7-2 and TRBJ1-2; 8 bases map to TRBD1. This CDR3 reads CASSRLSRGLRYGYTF. The DNA for the CDR3 is TGTGCCAGCAGCCGACTCAGCAGGGGGCTGCGCTATGGCTACACCTTC.